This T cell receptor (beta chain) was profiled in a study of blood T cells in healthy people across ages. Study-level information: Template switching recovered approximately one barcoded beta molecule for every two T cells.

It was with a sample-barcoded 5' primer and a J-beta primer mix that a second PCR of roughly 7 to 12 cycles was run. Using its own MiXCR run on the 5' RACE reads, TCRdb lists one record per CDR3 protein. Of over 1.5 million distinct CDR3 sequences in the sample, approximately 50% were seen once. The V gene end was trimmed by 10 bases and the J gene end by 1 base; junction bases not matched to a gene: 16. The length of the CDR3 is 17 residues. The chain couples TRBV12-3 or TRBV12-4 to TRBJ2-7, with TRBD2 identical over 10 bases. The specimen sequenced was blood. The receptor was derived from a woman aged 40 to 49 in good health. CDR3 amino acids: CANSPSLGSGGSYEQYF. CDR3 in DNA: TGTGCCAACAGCCCTTCCTTGGGTAGCGGGGGGTCCTACGAGCAGTACTTC.